Sequencing of this T cell receptor beta chain was carried out in a study of tumor and adjacent non-tumor tissue in lung cancer listed by TCRdb under 2018. General notes on the study: Of the cohort, 11 to 12 patients had adenocarcinoma, 2 had squamous cell carcinoma and 1 had small cell lung cancer. For each patient, one tumor sample and one normal lung sample were taken, giving thirty paired specimens that underwent TCRbeta CDR3 sequencing. Using bulk TCRbeta repertoires from some 16 lung cancer patients, the study set lung tumor tissue side by side with matched distant non-tumor lung tissue. Sequencing generated a total of 125,075,908 productive TCRbeta reads, averaging around 4.3 million reads per sample. Ages among the roughly 15 patients ranged from roughly 30 to 85 years, there were 10 or so men and 5 women, and disease was at TNM stage I to III. The study at large found these results: The cohort had only around 15 patients, and the authors noted that larger samples and more detailed clinical data are needed. Because peripheral blood was not sequenced, the blood TCRbeta repertoires of the lung cancer patients in the study went unexamined. Significantly higher TCR diversity was found in younger patients, and higher tumor TCR diversity was associated with shorter overall and disease-free survival. The methods do not name the sequencing platform or mention unique molecular identifiers. Significantly higher TCR diversity (inverse Simpson) was observed in tumor tissue than in normal lung tissue (approximately 400 vs 170, P = 0.0075, Mann-Whitney U test). In normal lung, the top 100 clones accounted for a significantly larger cumulative share of the repertoire than in tumor tissue.

Libraries were made using multiplex PCR. TCRdb lists the instrument as Illumina HiSeq 2500. Following protocols modified from ARM-PCR, the researchers constructed TCRbeta libraries through three rounds of nested PCR with primers (Table S4). Before sequencing, PCR products in the 200-500 bp range were cut out of the gel and cleaned up using the QIAquick gel extraction kit. Processing in the source paper ran as follows. Reads were cleaned with Trimmomatic, merged with FLASH into complete CDR3 sequences, and assigned to V(D)J germline segments with MiTCR. Clonal diversity was computed as the inverse Simpson's index with VDJtools. In-frame sequences lacking a premature stop codon were counted as productive reads. TCRdb took the public reads, trimmed them with fastp at Q25, ran MiXCR for clone calling and kept in-frame beta chains. Every CDR3 protein is listed once, alongside the most common genes and DNA of its rows. The V and J calls and clone size come from TCRdb's table, not from the authors' own analysis. The sample table holds 65,000 to 95,000 distinct CDR3 sequences, of which around 70% were seen once. Over 9.5% of the sample is in the top ten clones.

Reading from cysteine to phenylalanine, the CDR3 counts 16 amino acids. The entry retains the CDR3 DNA only, 48 bases that are in frame from base 1. CDR1 and CDR2 (DFQATT, SNEGSKA) derive from the germline V gene (reference sequence). With respect to this clonotype: It has no known antigen specificity. A much larger clone is a single base away; this may be a read error.

RNA was isolated from bulk, unsorted tissue, and RNA quality was assessed with a NanoDrop ND-1000 and an Agilent 2100. The donors were newly diagnosed lung cancer patients admitted for thoracic surgery in China from August to November 2014 who had not received prior chemotherapy. Patients who had received previous radiotherapy or chemotherapy, or who had another concurrent cancer, were excluded from the study. Pieces of surgical tissue measuring about 1-2 cm3 were kept in RNAlater solution and stored at -80 degrees C until use. The chain couples TRBV20-1 to TRBJ1-5; possibly the D gene is TRBD1, per 6 matching bases. The specimen was lung tumor tissue. The source of this sequence is a woman in her 70s with non-small cell lung cancer. The CDR3 corresponds to CNARDGGRGENQPQHF. The DNA is as follows: TGCAATGCTAGAGACGGAGGCAGGGGAGAAAATCAGCCCCAGCATTTT.